The clone carrying this T cell receptor beta chain was picked up a small number of times. At one of its ends the junction is not consistent with the germline gene, which may arise from a read error. Primed by a sample-barcoded 5' primer and a J-beta primer mix, a second PCR proceeded for 7 to 11 cycles. A single record per CDR3 protein comes from TCRdb applying MiXCR to the 5' RACE reads. The table lists approximately 800,000 distinct CDR3 sequences, around 50% of them singletons. The sample belongs to a study of blood T cells in healthy people across ages. Germline CDR1 reads MGHDK; CDR2 reads SYGVNS. The CDR3 is made up of 12 amino acids.

The sample was blood. This chain uses TRBV25-1 with TRBJ1-1, with D maybe TRBD1 (5 bases). The receptor was derived from a middle-aged man in good health. The CDR3 nucleotides read TGTGCCAGCCAGTCAGGGAACCCTGAAGCTTTCTTT. It codes for CASQSGNPEAFF.